The T cell receptor (beta chain) under discussion was sequenced for a study of long-term antiretroviral therapy in people with HIV. Study conclusions and caveats: Pre-ART expanded TRB clones stayed dominant throughout, though often decreasing after ART. Absence of data on ART adherence, viral resistance or therapy changes was noted.

Worth noting for this clone: Its antigen is as yet unknown.

Sequencing relied on immunoSEQ assay v3.0, run at survey level. Data came from immunoSEQ multiplex PCR; TCRdb stores just in-frame clones and leaves some out. The data hold fewer than 30,000 clones, with 95% observed a single time. This CDR3 has 15 amino acids. Germline V lookup: CDR1 MNHNS, CDR2 SASEGT. V was trimmed by 4 bases and J by 2 bases, leaving 11 bases between them. The chain employs TRBV6-1 and TRBJ1-4; D is unresolved. The TCR sequence derives from a man aged 25 to 40 with HIV. The starting material was unsorted PBMCs, obtained 5.3 years after starting antiretroviral therapy. The CDR3 loop reads CASSVVLSTNEKLFF. The CDR3 DNA follows: TGTGCCAGCAGTGTCGTCTTGTCCACTAATGAAAAACTGTTTTTT.